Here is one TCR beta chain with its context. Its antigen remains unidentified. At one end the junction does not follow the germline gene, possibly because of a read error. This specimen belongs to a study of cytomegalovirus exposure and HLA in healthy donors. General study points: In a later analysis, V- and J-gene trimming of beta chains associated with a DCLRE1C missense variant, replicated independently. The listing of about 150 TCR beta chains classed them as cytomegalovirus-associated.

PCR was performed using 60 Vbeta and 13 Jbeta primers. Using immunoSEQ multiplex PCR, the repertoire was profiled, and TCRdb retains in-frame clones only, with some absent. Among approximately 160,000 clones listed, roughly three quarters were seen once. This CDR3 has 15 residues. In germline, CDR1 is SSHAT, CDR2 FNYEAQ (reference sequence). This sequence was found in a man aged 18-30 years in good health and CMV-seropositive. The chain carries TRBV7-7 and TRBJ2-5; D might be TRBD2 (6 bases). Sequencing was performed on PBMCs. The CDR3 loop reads CASTRGSGYQETQYF. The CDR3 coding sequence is TGTGCTAGCACCCGGGGTAGCGGATACCAAGAGACCCAGTACTTC. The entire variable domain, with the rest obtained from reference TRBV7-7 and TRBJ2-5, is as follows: GAGVSQSPRYKVTKRGQDVTLRCDPISSHATLYWYQQALGQGPEFLTYFNYEAQPDKSGLPSDRFSAERPEGSISTLTIQRTEQRDSAMYRCASTRGSGYQETQYFGPGTRLLVL.